A selection of T cell receptor beta chains follows, all from one sample in a study of vaccination and CD4 T cells after COVID-19. TCRdb itself ran the PCR reads through MiXCR, one entry per CDR3 protein. The data contain under 20,000 distinct CDR3 sequences, about half of them singletons. Antigen specificity for these receptors is unknown. The material sequenced was CD4+ T cells from blood, cultured in vitro, taken about 7 months after SARS-CoV-2 vaccination. The receptors derive from a human donor who had recovered from COVID-19. Each CDR3 is given with its conserved first and last residue. The D gene is left open where the match is weak. Clone size appears in some rows only: once, few, many, or a class for an expanded clone.

>TRBJ2-1|TRBV6-1|few|TRBD2
CASSPGLEYNEQFF
TGTGCCAGCAGTCCGGGACTAGAGTACAATGAGCAGTTCTTC
>TRBJ1-2|TRBV4-1|NA|NA
CASSHLVLANYGYTF
TGCGCCAGCAGCCACTTAGTCCTCGCTAACTATGGCTACACCTTC
>TRBJ1-5|TRBV7-2|NA|NA
CASSLFQGLNQPQHF
TGTGCCAGCAGCTTATTTCAGGGCCTTAATCAGCCCCAGCATTTT
>TRBJ2-5|TRBV15|few|NA
CATSRDLGGAETQYF
TGTGCCACCAGCAGAGATTTAGGAGGGGCTGAGACCCAGTACTTC
>TRBJ2-1|TRBV20-1|NA|NA
CSASSTLGSYNEQFF
TGCAGTGCTAGTAGCACCCTCGGATCCTACAATGAGCAGTTCTTC
>TRBJ2-4|TRBV7-8|NA|NA
CASSSSRPVQYF
TGTGCCAGCAGCTCATCCCGTCCCGTTCAGTACTTC
>TRBJ1-5|TRBV19|few|TRBD1
CASSTDRGSGHKHF
TGTGCCAGTAGTACGGACAGGGGCTCGGGCCACAAGCATTTT
>TRBJ2-5|TRBV6-1|NA|TRBD2
CASSRTSGQETQYF
TGTGCCAGCAGTCGGACTAGTGGCCAAGAGACCCAGTACTTC
>TRBJ2-7|TRBV11-2|few|NA
CASSLSVLGEQYF
TGTGCCAGCAGCCTTAGCGTGCTGGGCGAGCAGTACTTC
>TRBJ1-5|TRBV20-1|NA|NA
CSARDGGYSPLNQPQHF
TGCAGTGCTAGAGATGGTGGGTACTCACCACTTAATCAGCCCCAGCATTTT
>TRBJ2-3|TRBV7-2|NA|TRBD2
CASSLGGLAGRDTQYF
TGTGCCAGCAGCTTAGGGGGTCTAGCGGGCCGCGATACGCAGTATTTT
>TRBJ2-5|TRBV6-7|NA|TRBD2
CASSETSGGMETQYF
TGTGCCAGCAGTGAGACTAGCGGGGGGATGGAGACCCAGTACTTC
>TRBJ1-5|TRBV19|NA|TRBD1
CASSMWGQGANQPQHF
TGTGCCAGTAGTATGTGGGGACAGGGGGCGAATCAGCCCCAGCATTTT
>TRBJ2-1|TRBV6-4|NA|TRBD2
CASSDTGAGGNEQFF
TGTGCCAGCAGTGACACCGGGGCGGGAGGGAATGAGCAGTTCTTC
>TRBJ1-1|TRBV20-1|few|NA
CSASDFLGQNTEAFF
TGCAGTGCTTCCGACTTCCTCGGACAGAACACTGAAGCTTTCTTT
>TRBJ2-5|TRBV7-2|NA|TRBD2
CASSLSPSGNRKGGTQYF
TGTGCCAGCAGCTTATCTCCTAGCGGGAATCGAAAAGGTGGGACCCAGTACTTC
>TRBJ1-1|TRBV12-3/TRBV12-4|NA|NA
CASSWSTEAFF
TGTGCCAGCAGTTGGAGCACTGAAGCTTTCTTT
>TRBJ2-7|TRBV4-2|NA|NA
CASSQEPTGSFREQYF
TGTGCCAGCAGCCAAGAACCCACAGGGTCCTTTCGCGAGCAGTACTTC
>TRBJ1-2|TRBV6-5|NA|NA
CASSYGQGLGGYTF
TGTGCCAGCAGTTACGGTCAGGGTCTAGGCGGCTACACCTTC
>TRBJ2-3|TRBV6-2/TRBV6-3|NA|NA
CASTRVGIDTQYF
TGTGCCAGCACCAGGGTTGGGATAGATACGCAGTATTTT
>TRBJ2-4|TRBV5-4|NA|TRBD2
CASSFGGVAKNIQYF
TGTGCCAGCAGCTTTGGGGGGGTAGCCAAAAACATTCAGTACTTC
>TRBJ2-5|TRBV20-1|NA|NA
CSARDTARIQETQYF
TGCAGTGCTAGAGATACTGCCAGGATCCAAGAGACCCAGTACTTC
>TRBJ2-7|TRBV20-1|NA|NA
CSASRLVGSYKQYF
TGCAGTGCTAGCAGGCTAGTTGGCTCCTACAAGCAGTACTTC
>TRBJ2-7|TRBV2|few|TRBD2
CASSGTSGGEQYF
TGTGCCAGCAGCGGGACTAGCGGGGGGGAGCAGTACTTC
>TRBJ1-6|TRBV6-1|few|NA
CASSEALPGLPLHF
TGTGCCAGCAGTGAAGCGCTTCCGGGTTTACCCCTCCACTTT
>TRBJ1-1|TRBV7-9|NA|NA
CASSLVWDTEAFF
TGTGCCAGCAGCTTAGTATGGGACACTGAAGCTTTCTTT
>TRBJ1-1|TRBV27|NA|NA
CASRGWDGRAEAFF
TGTGCCAGCAGGGGGTGGGATGGGCGGGCTGAAGCTTTCTTT
>TRBJ2-3|TRBV7-9|few|NA
CASSLSRGPPAADTQYF
TGTGCCAGCAGCTTAAGTCGCGGACCCCCTGCGGCAGATACGCAGTATTTT
>TRBJ2-5|TRBV19|NA|NA
CASSPPGLRGETQYF
TGTGCCAGTAGTCCGCCGGGCTTGAGGGGCGAGACCCAGTACTTC
>TRBJ1-5|TRBV20-1|few|NA
CSARADGAQHF
TGCAGTGCTAGAGCGGACGGGGCCCAGCATTTT
>TRBJ1-2|TRBV5-4|NA|NA
CASSPESDTIYGYTF
TGTGCCAGCAGCCCAGAATCCGACACTATCTATGGCTACACCTTC
>TRBJ1-2|TRBV20-1|NA|NA
CSAGSVDLWYGYTF
TGCAGTGCTGGGTCGGTAGATTTATGGTATGGCTACACCTTC
>TRBJ2-2|TRBV7-6|once|NA
CASSLNRDTGELFF
TGTGCCAGCAGCCTTAACAGGGACACCGGGGAGCTGTTTTTT
>TRBJ2-1|TRBV10-3|NA|TRBD2
CAISVIGTTRYNEQFF
TGTGCCATCAGTGTTATAGGGACTACCCGTTACAATGAGCAGTTCTTC
>TRBJ1-5|TRBV19|NA|TRBD1
CASKDRGYQPQHF
TGTGCCAGTAAGGACAGGGGCTATCAGCCCCAGCATTTT
>TRBJ1-2|TRBV12-3/TRBV12-4|NA|TRBD1
CASSLSTGGAYGYTF
TGTGCCAGCAGTTTATCGACAGGGGGCGCCTATGGCTACACCTTC
>TRBJ1-6|TRBV5-4|NA|NA
CASSLDDSPLHF
TGTGCCAGCAGCTTGGATGATTCACCCCTCCACTTT
>TRBJ1-5|TRBV5-6|NA|TRBD1
CASSRGTGAPIRPQHF
TGTGCCAGCAGCCGAGGGACAGGGGCGCCCATTCGGCCCCAGCATTTT
>TRBJ1-5|TRBV7-6|few|NA
CASSLDGNQPQHF
TGTGCCAGCAGCTTAGACGGGAATCAGCCCCAGCATTTT
>TRBJ2-3|TRBV20-1|few|TRBD2
CSAEYRLAGEADTQYF
TGCAGTGCTGAGTATCGCCTAGCGGGAGAAGCAGATACGCAGTATTTT
>TRBJ1-5|TRBV24-1|NA|NA
CATSDSGRNNQSQHF
TGTGCCACCAGTGATTCGGGACGGAACAATCAGTCCCAGCATTTT